This TCR beta chain was documented in a study of TIL therapy for anti-PD-1-resistant metastatic lung cancer. Background on the study: Median patient age was almost 55, ranging about 35-80 years. A handful of tumors were EGFR-mutant and two were ALK-rearranged. Tumors carried a median about 1.4 non-synonymous mutations per megabase.

CDR1 and CDR2 (germline): SGHNT, YYREEE (reference sequence). The V gene lost 8 bases and the J gene lost 4 bases, with 13 bases spanning the gap. The CDR3 covers 13 residues. The libraries were made with immunoSEQ v3. The protocol was immunoSEQ multiplex PCR, while the TCRdb copy is restricted to in-frame clones and leaves out a portion. The sample records around 19,000 clones, 80% to 90% being singletons. Time point noted: pre-treatment sample, taken before nivolumab and TIL therapy. This chain uses TRBV5-4 with TRBJ2-1; tentative D call: TRBD2 (5 bases). The clonotype originates from a person aged 25-80 years with non-small cell lung cancer. The material was blood, obtained at baseline. CDR3 sequence (DNA): TGTGCCAGTAAGACGGACTTATACAATGAGCAGTTCTTC. Translating gives CASKTDLYNEQFF.